The rows below give T cell receptor beta chains drawn from one sample of a study of human T cells and chemical hapten exposure. TCRdb itself ran the RACE reads through MiXCR, one entry per CDR3 protein. The table lists under 400,000 distinct CDR3 sequences, 5.1% of them singletons. Sequenced material: whole blood, taken in connection with sensitization to the hapten diphenylcyclopropenone (DPC). The receptors derive from a woman between 45 and 65 years old with alopecia areata. Some clones in this sample may be carry-over from other donors' samples. Each CDR3 is given with its conserved first and last residue. D genes are given only for firm matches. Size tells how often a clone was seen (once, few, many) or the class of an expanded clone, and some rows leave it out.

CDR3nt: TGTGCCAGCAGCACTACAGGGGGCGTCACTGAAGCTTTCTTT
CDR3aa: CASSTTGGVTEAFF
v_gene: TRBV7-2
abundance: few
d_gene: TRBD1
j_gene: TRBJ1-1

CDR3nt: TGTGCCAGCAGTTTAAAGCCAGGGGGGCGGAGCACAGATACGCAGTATTTT
CDR3aa: CASSLKPGGRSTDTQYF
v_gene: TRBV27
abundance: .
d_gene: .
j_gene: TRBJ2-3

CDR3nt: TGTGCCAGCAGCCTCACCCAGGGGGCGCGGACTGAAGCTTTCTTT
CDR3aa: CASSLTQGARTEAFF
v_gene: TRBV3-1
abundance: few
d_gene: TRBD1
j_gene: TRBJ1-1

CDR3nt: TGCGCCAGCAGCTTGAGGGCCGGGGATCAGCCCCAGCATTTT
CDR3aa: CASSLRAGDQPQHF
v_gene: TRBV5-1
abundance: many
d_gene: .
j_gene: TRBJ1-5

CDR3nt: TGTGCCAGCAGCCCCGGGACAGGGAACACTGAAGCTTTCTTT
CDR3aa: CASSPGTGNTEAFF
v_gene: TRBV18
abundance: many
d_gene: TRBD1
j_gene: TRBJ1-1

CDR3nt: TGTGCCAGCAGCTTTCACGGAATGCCCGAGCAGTACTTC
CDR3aa: CASSFHGMPEQYF
v_gene: TRBV5-4
abundance: few
d_gene: .
j_gene: TRBJ2-7

CDR3nt: TGTGCCAGCAGCTTAGCGCAGACTAGCGGATCCTACGAGCAGTACTTC
CDR3aa: CASSLAQTSGSYEQYF
v_gene: TRBV7-9
abundance: few
d_gene: TRBD2
j_gene: TRBJ2-7

CDR3nt: TGCGCCAGCAGCTTAGAGGTGGGGAGCAATGAGCAGTTCTTC
CDR3aa: CASSLEVGSNEQFF
v_gene: TRBV5-1
abundance: few
d_gene: .
j_gene: TRBJ2-1

CDR3nt: TGTGCCAGCAGTCCCACTAGCGGGAGATACAATGAGCAGTTCTTC
CDR3aa: CASSPTSGRYNEQFF
v_gene: TRBV27
abundance: many
d_gene: TRBD2
j_gene: TRBJ2-1

CDR3nt: TGTGCCAGCAGGTTGATGGCGGGAGGTAATGAGCAGTTCTTC
CDR3aa: CASRLMAGGNEQFF
v_gene: TRBV7-8
abundance: few
d_gene: TRBD2
j_gene: TRBJ2-1

CDR3nt: TGTGCCAGCAGCTCACCCGGCCTGCGCTCTGGAAACACCATATATTTT
CDR3aa: CASSSPGLRSGNTIYF
v_gene: TRBV7-2
abundance: few
d_gene: .
j_gene: TRBJ1-3

CDR3nt: TGTGCCAGTAGTATTAACACAATTCAGCCCCAGCATTTT
CDR3aa: CASSINTIQPQHF
v_gene: TRBV19
abundance: .
d_gene: .
j_gene: TRBJ1-5

CDR3nt: TGCGCCAGCAGCTTGATGACTACCGGAGATACGCAGTATTTT
CDR3aa: CASSLMTTGDTQYF
v_gene: TRBV5-1
abundance: few
d_gene: .
j_gene: TRBJ2-3

CDR3nt: TGTGCCAGCAGTTTAAAAAAGGGGACAGGGGGCGAGGAGCAGTACTTC
CDR3aa: CASSLKKGTGGEEQYF
v_gene: TRBV27
abundance: few
d_gene: TRBD1
j_gene: TRBJ2-7

CDR3nt: TGTGCCAGCAGCGGACACGACCAAGAGACCCAGTACTTC
CDR3aa: CASSGHDQETQYF
v_gene: TRBV7-9
abundance: many
d_gene: .
j_gene: TRBJ2-5

CDR3nt: TGCGCCAGCCTCTCCAATGAGCAGTTCTTC
CDR3aa: CASLSNEQFF
v_gene: TRBV10-2
abundance: many
d_gene: .
j_gene: TRBJ2-1

CDR3nt: TGTGCCAGCAGCTTGGAGGTATCCTCCAAATATGGCTACACCTTC
CDR3aa: CASSLEVSSKYGYTF
v_gene: TRBV5-5
abundance: .
d_gene: .
j_gene: TRBJ1-2

CDR3nt: TGTGCCAGCAGACAGCCGGGACTAGCGGGAGACGCGGTAGATACGCAGTATTTT
CDR3aa: CASRQPGLAGDAVDTQYF
v_gene: TRBV25-1
abundance: .
d_gene: TRBD2
j_gene: TRBJ2-3

CDR3nt: TGTGCCAGCAGTTTACAGGGGGGTGGCTACACCTTC
CDR3aa: CASSLQGGGYTF
v_gene: TRBV12-3/TRBV12-4
abundance: many
d_gene: TRBD1
j_gene: TRBJ1-2

CDR3nt: TGTGCCAGCAGCCCATCCGGGACAACTACCTACGAGCAGTACTTC
CDR3aa: CASSPSGTTTYEQYF
v_gene: TRBV5-5
abundance: .
d_gene: .
j_gene: TRBJ2-7

CDR3nt: TGCACCAGCGTAAGGGACGGGGGCAATCATGAGCAGTTCTTC
CDR3aa: CTSVRDGGNHEQFF
v_gene: TRBV1
abundance: many
d_gene: .
j_gene: TRBJ2-1

CDR3nt: TGTGCCAGCCGGACTAGCGGACTAAGCGGGGAGCTGTTTTTT
CDR3aa: CASRTSGLSGELFF
v_gene: TRBV7-8
abundance: many
d_gene: TRBD2
j_gene: TRBJ2-2